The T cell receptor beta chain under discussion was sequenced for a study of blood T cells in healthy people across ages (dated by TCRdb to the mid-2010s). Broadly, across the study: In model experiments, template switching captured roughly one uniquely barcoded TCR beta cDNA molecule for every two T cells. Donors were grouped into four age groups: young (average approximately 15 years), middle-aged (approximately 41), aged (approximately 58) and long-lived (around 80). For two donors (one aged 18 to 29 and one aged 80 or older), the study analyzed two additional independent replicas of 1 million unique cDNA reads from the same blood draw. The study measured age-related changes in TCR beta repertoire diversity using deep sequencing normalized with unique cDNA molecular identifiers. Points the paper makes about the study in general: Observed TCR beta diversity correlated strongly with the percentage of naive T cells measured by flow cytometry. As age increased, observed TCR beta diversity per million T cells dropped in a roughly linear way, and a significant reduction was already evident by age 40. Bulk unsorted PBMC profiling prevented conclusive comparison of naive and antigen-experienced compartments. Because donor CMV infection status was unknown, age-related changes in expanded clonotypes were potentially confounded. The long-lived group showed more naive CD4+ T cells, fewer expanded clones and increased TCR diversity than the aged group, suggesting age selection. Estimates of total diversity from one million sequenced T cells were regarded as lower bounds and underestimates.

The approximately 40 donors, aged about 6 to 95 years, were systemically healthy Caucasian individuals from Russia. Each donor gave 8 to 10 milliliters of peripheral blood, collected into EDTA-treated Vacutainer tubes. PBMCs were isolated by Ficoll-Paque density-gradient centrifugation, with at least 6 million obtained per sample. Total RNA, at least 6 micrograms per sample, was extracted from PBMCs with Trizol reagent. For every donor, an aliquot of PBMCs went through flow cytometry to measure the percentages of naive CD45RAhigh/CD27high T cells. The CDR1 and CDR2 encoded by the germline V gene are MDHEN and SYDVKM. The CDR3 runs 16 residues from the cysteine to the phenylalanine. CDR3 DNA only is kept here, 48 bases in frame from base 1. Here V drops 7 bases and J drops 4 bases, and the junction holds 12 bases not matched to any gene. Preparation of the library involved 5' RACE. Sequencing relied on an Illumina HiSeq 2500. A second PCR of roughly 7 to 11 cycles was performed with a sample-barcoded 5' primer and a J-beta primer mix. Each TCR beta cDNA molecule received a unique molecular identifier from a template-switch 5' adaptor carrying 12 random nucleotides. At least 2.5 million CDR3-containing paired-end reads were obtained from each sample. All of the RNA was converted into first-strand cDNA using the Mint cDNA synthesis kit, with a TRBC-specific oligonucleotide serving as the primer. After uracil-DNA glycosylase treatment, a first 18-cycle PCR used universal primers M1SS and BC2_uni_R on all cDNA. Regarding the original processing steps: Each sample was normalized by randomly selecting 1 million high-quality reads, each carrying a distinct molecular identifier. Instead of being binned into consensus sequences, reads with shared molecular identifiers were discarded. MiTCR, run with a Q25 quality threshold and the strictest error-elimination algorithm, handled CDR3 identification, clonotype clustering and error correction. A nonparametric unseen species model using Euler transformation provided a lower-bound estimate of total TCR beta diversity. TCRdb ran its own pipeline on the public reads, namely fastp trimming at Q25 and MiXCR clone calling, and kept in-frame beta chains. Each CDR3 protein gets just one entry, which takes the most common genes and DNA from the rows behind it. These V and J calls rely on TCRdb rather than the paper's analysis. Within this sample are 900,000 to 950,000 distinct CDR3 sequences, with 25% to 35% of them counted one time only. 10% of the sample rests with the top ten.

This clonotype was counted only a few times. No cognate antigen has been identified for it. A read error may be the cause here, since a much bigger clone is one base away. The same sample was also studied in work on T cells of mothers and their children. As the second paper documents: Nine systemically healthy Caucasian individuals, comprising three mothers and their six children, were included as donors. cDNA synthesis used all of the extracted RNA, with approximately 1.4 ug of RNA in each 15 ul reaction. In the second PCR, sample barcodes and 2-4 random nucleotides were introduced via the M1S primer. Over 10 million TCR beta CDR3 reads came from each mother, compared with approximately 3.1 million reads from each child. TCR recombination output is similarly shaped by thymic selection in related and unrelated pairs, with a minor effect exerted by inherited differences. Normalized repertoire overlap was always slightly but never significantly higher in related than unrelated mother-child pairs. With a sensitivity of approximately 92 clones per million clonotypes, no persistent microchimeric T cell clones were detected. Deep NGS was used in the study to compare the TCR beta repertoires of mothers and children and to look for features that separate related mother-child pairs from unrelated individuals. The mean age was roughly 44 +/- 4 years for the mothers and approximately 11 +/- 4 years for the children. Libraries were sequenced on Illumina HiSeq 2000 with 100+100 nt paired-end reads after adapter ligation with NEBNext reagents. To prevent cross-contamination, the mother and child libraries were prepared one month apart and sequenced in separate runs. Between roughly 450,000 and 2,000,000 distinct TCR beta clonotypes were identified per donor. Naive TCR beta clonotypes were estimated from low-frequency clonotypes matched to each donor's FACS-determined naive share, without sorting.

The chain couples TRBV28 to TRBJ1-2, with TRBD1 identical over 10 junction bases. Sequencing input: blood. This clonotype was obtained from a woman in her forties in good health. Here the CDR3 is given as CASNLGQGDSSYGYTF. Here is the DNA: TGTGCCAGCAACCTAGGACAGGGGGACAGCAGCTATGGCTACACCTTC.